A single sample gave rise to the 24 T cell receptor beta chains below, sequenced in a study of T cell responses to AZD1222 COVID-19 vaccine. TCRdb keeps only in-frame clones here, not all; method: immunoSEQ multiplex PCR. The sample yields 65,000 to 75,000 clones, 80% to 85% seen once. The sample in question was peripheral blood, obtained on day 0 of AZD1222 vaccination. The receptor set was obtained from an adult in good health.

The chain is built from TRBV30 and TRBJ1-1; 11 bases match TRBD1. Germline trimming cut 5 bases from V and 1 base from J; bases unmatched to any gene: 9. The CDR3 extends over 16 amino acids. Looked up from germline, CDR1 is GTSNPN and CDR2 is SVGIG (reference sequence). The CDR3 DNA is TGTGCCTGGCGTCGGGACAGGGGGATTAAGAACACTGAAGCTTTCTTT. Its translation: CAWRRDRGIKNTEAFF. Looking up the rest from reference TRBV30 and TRBJ1-1 gives the full variable domain: SQTIHQWPATLVQPVGSPLSLECTVEGTSNPNLYWYRQAAGRGLQLLFYSVGIGQISSEVPQNLSASRPQDRQFILSSKKLLLSDSGFYLCAWRRDRGIKNTEAFFGQGTRLTVV.

The genes are TRBV4-3 and TRBJ1-1; D is unresolved. Trimming pared 5 bases from V and 7 bases from J, leaving 11 bases between. The CDR3 totals 12 residues. Germline lookup yields CDR1 LGHNA and CDR2 YSLEER. The CDR3 loop reads CASSASWGEAFF. CDR3 sequence (DNA): TGCGCCAGCAGCGCCAGCTGGGGTGAAGCTTTCTTT.

This chain uses TRBV6-2 or TRBV6-3 with TRBJ1-1; D perhaps matches TRBD1 (5 bases). The CDR3 covers 14 residues. Germline loops: CDR1 MNHEY, CDR2 SVGEGT. Trimming cost V 5 bases and J 7 bases, with 17 bases left between them. DNA for the CDR3: TGTGCCAGCAGTACCGGACAACCTCGCGGTGAAGCTTTCTTT. Amino acid sequence: CASSTGQPRGEAFF.

This clone was counted once. The rearrangement uses TRBV6-5 and TRBJ2-2; weak D call: TRBD2 (5 bases). From germline, CDR1 is MNHEY and CDR2 SVGAGI. The CDR3 runs 13 residues. With 2 bases removed from V and 7 bases from J, the gap between germline ends came to 8 bases. CDR3 DNA: TGTGCCAGCAGTTACGGTCGGGACGGGGAGCTGTTTTTT. Protein sequence: CASSYGRDGELFF.

CDR3 protein: CAWKGDGYNEQFF. The CDR3 nucleotides read TGTGCCTGGAAGGGCGATGGGTACAATGAGCAGTTCTTC. The chain couples TRBV30 to TRBJ2-1; no clear D. Germline values: CDR1 GTSNPN, CDR2 SVGIG (reference sequence). CDR3 length: 13 amino acids. V was shortened by 4 bases and J by 4 bases, with 11 bases between the two germline ends.

The chain has TRBV7-8 and TRBJ2-1, with D possibly matching TRBD1 (5 bases). The CDR3 covers 13 residues. Germline lookup yields CDR1 SGHVS and CDR2 FQNEAQ. Trimming took off 6 bases at V and 4 bases at J, with 10 bases between the two ends. The CDR3: CASSPQGYNEQFF. The DNA for the CDR3 is TGTGCCAGCAGTCCGCAGGGTTACAATGAGCAGTTCTTC.

The CDR3 is CASSGQGFYNEQFF. CDR3 nucleotides: TGTGCCAGCAGCGGACAGGGATTCTACAATGAGCAGTTCTTC. The chain links TRBV6-5 to TRBJ2-1; 8 bases line up with TRBD1. CDR1 is MNHEY, CDR2 SVGAGI, per germline. The CDR3 covers 14 residues. V gave up 6 bases and J gave up 3 bases; unmatched junction bases: 4.

This sequence joins TRBV4-2 and TRBJ1-5, with D uncertain. V was shortened by 0 bases and J by 0 bases, with 15 bases between the two germline ends. Germline CDR1 is LGHNA and CDR2 is YNFKEQ. This CDR3 has 18 residues. The CDR3 spells CASSQDGPPFYSNQPQHF. CDR3 nucleotides: TGTGCCAGCAGCCAAGATGGCCCACCTTTTTATAGCAATCAGCCCCAGCATTTT.

This chain joins TRBV9 and TRBJ2-1; 10 bases align to TRBD2. The CDR3 length is 16 residues. With V trimmed by 2 bases and J by 6 bases, 8 bases remained unmatched. Germline CDR1 reads SGDLS; CDR2 reads YYNGEE. The CDR3 DNA reads TGTGCCAGCAGCGTGAGCGGGAGGGCTAGCGTCAATGAGCAGTTCTTC. Protein: CASSVSGRASVNEQFF. Variable domain in full (rest from reference TRBV9 and TRBJ2-1): DSGVTQTPKHLITATGQRVTLRCSPRSGDLSVYWYQQSLDQGLQFLIQYYNGEERAKGNILERFSAQQFPDLHSELNLSSLELGDSALYFCASSVSGRASVNEQFFGPGTRLTVL.

The rearrangement joins TRBV19 to TRBJ1-2; 8 nucleotides align to TRBD1. Looked up from germline, CDR1 is LNHDA and CDR2 is SQIVND (reference sequence). The CDR3 spans 17 residues. J gave up 3 bases and V 3 bases, and 12 bases lay outside the gene matches. The CDR3 DNA reads TGTGCCAGTAGTATTCCCCGCCCAGGGGGCGCTGACTATGGCTACACCTTC. Translated: CASSIPRPGGADYGYTF. Based on the CDR3 plus reference TRBV19 and TRBJ1-2, the full variable domain is DGGITQSPKYLFRKEGQNVTLSCEQNLNHDAMYWYRQDPGQGLRLIYYSQIVNDFQKGDIAEGYSVSREKKESFPLTVTSAQKNPTAFYLCASSIPRPGGADYGYTFGSGTRLTVV.

This chain joins TRBV27 and TRBJ2-1; 11 bases are shared with TRBD2. CDR1 and CDR2 (germline): MNHEY, SMNVEV (reference sequence). Unmatched junction bases numbered 9, after V lost 5 bases and J lost 6 bases. The CDR3 loop spans 16 amino acids. The CDR3: CASSPYSGRAANEQFF. The DNA of the CDR3 is TGTGCCAGCAGTCCGTATAGCGGGAGGGCCGCCAATGAGCAGTTCTTC.

The CDR3 DNA sequence: TGCAGCGTTGGACAGCCAGGAGAGCCCCAGCATTTT. Its protein is CSVGQPGEPQHF. The rearrangement uses TRBV29-1 and TRBJ1-5; possible D gene TRBD1, 5 bases. Per the germline V gene, CDR1 is SQVTM and CDR2 is ANQGSEA. There are 12 residues in the CDR3. The V and J ends lost 4 bases and 8 bases respectively, with 12 bases between them.

The rearrangement joins TRBV19 to TRBJ2-3; D not resolved. There are 14 residues in the CDR3. Trimming cost V 1 base and J 1 base, with 6 bases left between them. The germline V gene encodes CDR1 LNHDA and CDR2 SQIVND (reference sequence). CDR3 in DNA: TGTGCCAGTAGTATAGCGGTTGGCACAGATACGCAGTATTTT. Translated, it gives CASSIAVGTDTQYF.

This clone was found once. The rearrangement links TRBV19 to TRBJ2-1; 8 bases agree with TRBD2. V shed 5 bases, J shed 8 bases, and the junction held 5 bases outside the gene matches. The CDR3 length is 13 residues. Germline lookup yields CDR1 LNHDA and CDR2 SQIVND (reference sequence). For the CDR3, the DNA is TGTGCCAGTAGTCAGCGGGAGACGCATGAGCAGTTCTTC. Its protein is CASSQRETHEQFF.

The V call is TRBV7-2, the J call TRBJ1-6; possibly TRBD1 for D (5 bases). With 1 base removed from V and 12 bases from J, the gap between germline ends came to 13 bases. CDR1 and CDR2 from the germline V gene are SGHTA and FQGNSA. CDR3 length equals 14 residues. In nucleotides, the CDR3 is TGTGCCAGCAGCTTAGAAGTCGGGGGAAGACCCCTCCACTTT. Translated, it gives CASSLEVGGRPLHF.

Only one count was recorded for this clone. V usage is TRBV6-5 and J usage is TRBJ1-6, with a possible D match to TRBD1 (5 bases). The CDR3 runs to 13 residues. Germline assignment: CDR1 MNHEY and CDR2 SVGAGI. Deletions cut 5 bases from V and 7 bases from J, with 9 bases between. CDR3 in DNA: TGTGCCAGCAGTCGGGGGACCAATTCACCCCTCCACTTT. Its translation: CASSRGTNSPLHF.

This sequence joins TRBV28 and TRBJ1-1, with D perhaps matching TRBD1 (6 bases). The CDR3 is 16 amino acids. The germline V gene has CDR1 MDHEN and CDR2 SYDVKM. V shed 2 bases and J shed 1 base, with 14 bases lying between them. The CDR3 reads CASSLRSGQRNTEAFF. The CDR3 DNA follows: TGTGCCAGCAGTTTAAGGTCTGGACAGAGGAACACTGAAGCTTTCTTT.

The rearrangement joins TRBV29-1 to TRBJ1-2; 7 bases are a match to TRBD1. Losses at the gene ends were 7 bases for V and 8 bases for J; bases not matched to a gene: 10. The V gene's germline CDR1 is SQVTM and CDR2 ANQGSEA. The CDR3 consists of 12 residues. The chain's CDR3 is CSASADRAGYTF. The CDR3, as DNA: TGCAGCGCTTCGGCAGACAGGGCCGGCTACACCTTC.

The CDR3 is CASSLAGYGYTF. The CDR3 DNA follows: TGTGCCAGCAGCTTAGCCGGCTATGGCTACACCTTC. The V call is TRBV7-6, the J call TRBJ1-2; D is uncertain. Looked up from germline, CDR1 is SGHVS and CDR2 is FNYEAQ. This CDR3 region has 12 residues. Trimming took off 0 bases at V and 4 bases at J, with 3 bases between the two ends.

This chain's CDR3 is CASSSYRGSAEAFF. The CDR3 nucleotides read TGTGCCAGCAGCTCCTACAGGGGGAGCGCTGAAGCTTTCTTT. V usage is TRBV5-8 and J usage is TRBJ1-1; 8 positions match TRBD1. Trimming at V came to 3 bases and at J to 6 bases, leaving 7 bases not matched to a gene. In germline, CDR1 is SGHTS, CDR2 YDEGEE. This CDR3 is 14 amino acids long.

V gene TRBV3-1 (or the pseudogene TRBV3-2) combines with J gene TRBJ1-6, with D unclear. Germline V gene sequence: CDR1 LGHDT, CDR2 YNNKEL (reference sequence). This CDR3 is 13 amino acids long. V was shortened by 0 bases and J by 7 bases, with 4 bases between the two germline ends. The CDR3 spells CASSQDQNSPLHF. The CDR3 DNA follows: TGTGCCAGCAGCCAAGATCAAAATTCACCCCTCCACTTT.

The chain combines TRBV28 with TRBJ1-2; TRBD1 agrees at 12 bases. Germline lookup yields CDR1 MDHEN and CDR2 SYDVKM. The CDR3 is made up of 15 amino acids. Trimming at V came to 6 bases and at J to 8 bases, leaving 10 bases not matched to a gene. The DNA for the CDR3 is TGTGCCAGCAGAGCCGGGACAGGGGGCGGGGAGGGCTACACCTTC. Its protein product is CASRAGTGGGEGYTF.

The V gene is TRBV11-1, the J gene TRBJ1-2, with unresolved D. Germline loops: CDR1 SGHAT, CDR2 FQDESV (reference sequence). The CDR3 contains 12 residues. V gave up 2 bases and J gave up 5 bases, with 6 bases separating them. The chain's CDR3 is CASSLKGYGYTF. As DNA, the CDR3 is TGTGCCAGCAGCTTAAAGGGTTATGGCTACACCTTC. Complete variable domain (other parts from reference TRBV11-1 and TRBJ1-2): EAEVAQSPRYKITEKSQAVAFWCDPISGHATLYWYRQILGQGPELLVQFQDESVVDDSQLPKDRFSAERLKGVDSTLKIQPAELGDSAMYLCASSLKGYGYTFGSGTRLTVV.

The CDR3, as DNA: TGTGCCAGCAGAATGACAGTCTATGGCTACACCTTC. It codes for CASRMTVYGYTF. The gene calls are TRBV12-3 or TRBV12-4 and TRBJ1-2; possible D gene TRBD1, 5 bases. V was pared by 6 bases and J by 4 bases, with 9 bases between. This CDR3 has 12 residues.